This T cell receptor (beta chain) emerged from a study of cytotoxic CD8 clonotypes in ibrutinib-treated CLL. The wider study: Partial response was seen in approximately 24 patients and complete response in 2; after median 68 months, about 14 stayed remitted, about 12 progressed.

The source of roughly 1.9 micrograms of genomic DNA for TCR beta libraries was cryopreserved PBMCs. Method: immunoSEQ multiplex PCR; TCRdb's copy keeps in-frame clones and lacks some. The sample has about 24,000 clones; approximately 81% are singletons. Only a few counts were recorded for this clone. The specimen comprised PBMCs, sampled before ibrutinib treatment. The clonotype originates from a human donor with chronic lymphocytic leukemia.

The CDR3 nucleotides are TGCGCCAGCAGCAGAACCCCGACAGTGAACACTGAAGCTTTCTTT. It yields the protein CASSRTPTVNTEAFF. The chain employs TRBV5-1 and TRBJ1-1; tentatively, D is TRBD1 (5 bases). Trimming left V 4 bases short and J 0 bases short, with 13 bases between. Germline V gives CDR1 SGHRS, CDR2 YFSETQ. The length of the CDR3 is 15 residues.